The present TCR beta chain was sequenced within a study of OX40 agonist ivuxolimab in advanced cancers. This CDR3 spans 16 amino acids. Germline loops: CDR1 SGHAT, CDR2 FQNNGV. The J segment lost 0 bases and the V segment lost 7 bases, leaving 11 bases of the junction unmatched. With regard to this clone: Antigen unknown.

Findings and limits, study-wide: CD8+ T cells showed, on average, more clonal expansion than CD4+ cells. At 0.1 to 3.0 mg/kg, CD4+ and CD8+ blood T cells expanded clonally by week 6.

The assay was immunoSEQ multiplex PCR, and TCRdb's table has in-frame clones only and misses some. The sample carries about 61,000 clones, 92% recorded once. The sequence was collected from an adult with an advanced solid tumor such as melanoma, head and neck, liver or kidney cancer. The input for sequencing was CD4+ or CD8+ T cells sorted from blood, taken in a trial of the OX40 agonist ivuxolimab. The rearrangement links TRBV11-2 to TRBJ1-2; 7 bases fit TRBD1. CDR3 in amino acids: CASTGQVFSSNYGYTF. In DNA form, the CDR3 reads TGTGCCAGCACCGGACAGGTTTTTTCCTCTAACTATGGCTACACCTTC.